This T cell receptor (beta chain) was sequenced during a study of shared clonotypes between healthy human individuals. Generated by immunoSEQ multiplex PCR, the TCRdb table keeps only in-frame clones and is missing some. The table lists 2.3 million or so clones, approximately 93% of them singletons. V shed 6 bases, J shed 7 bases, and the junction held 6 bases outside the gene matches. Germline loops: CDR1 MNHEY, CDR2 SVGAGI. The CDR3 covers 13 residues. This clone was observed a handful of times. This chain joins TRBV6-5 and TRBJ1-2, with 9 bases fitting TRBD1. The sequencing sample was made of naive CD4+ T cells from PBMCs. Described subset: CD45RA+ positively selected. The clonotype comes from a man aged 18 to 30 in good health. Some clones in this sample may be carry-over from other donors' samples. DNA of the CDR3: TGTGCCAGCAGGGAACAGGGGGCGTCTGGCTACACCTTC. Its translation is CASREQGASGYTF.